This passage covers 21 T cell receptor beta chains from one sample sequenced in a study of blood T cells in healthy people across ages. A second PCR, run for roughly 7 to 11 cycles, used a sample-barcoded 5' primer plus a J-beta primer mix. TCRdb used MiXCR to reprocess the 5' RACE reads, holding one entry per CDR3 protein. The table lists just over 800,000 distinct CDR3 sequences, about 62% of them singletons. Source material: blood. The receptors here all came from a man aged 30-40 years in good health.

The chain is built from TRBV6-6 and TRBJ1-5, with unresolved D. Germline CDR1 is MNHNY and CDR2 is SVGAGI (reference sequence). V lost 2 bases to trimming and J lost 1 base, with 6 bases between them. CDR3 length: 14 amino acids. CDR3 DNA sequence: TGTGCCAGCAGTTACCGTACCAGCAATCAGCCCCAGCATTTT. Translation: CASSYRTSNQPQHF.

This rearrangement joins TRBV20-1 to TRBJ2-1; possibly TRBD1 for D (6 bases). The CDR3 consists of 14 residues. Germline CDR1 and CDR2: DFQATT and SNEGSKA (reference sequence). Trimming took off 5 bases at V and 1 base at J, with 12 bases between the two ends. The CDR3 nucleotides are TGCAGTGCTTGGGCGAGGGGGTCCTACAATGAGCAGTTCTTC. Translated, it gives CSAWARGSYNEQFF.

In its sample, this clonotype was seen a few times. The J gene is TRBJ2-1, the V gene TRBV10-3, with TRBD1 as a possible D gene (6 bases). V was trimmed by 0 bases and J by 6 bases, leaving 18 bases between them. The length of the CDR3 is 17 residues. Germline values: CDR1 ENHRY, CDR2 SYGVKD. In nucleotides, the CDR3 is TGTGCCATCAGTGAGTCATTGACAGGCTCTAGTTCCAATGAGCAGTTCTTC. The encoded protein is CAISESLTGSSSNEQFF.

This sequence joins TRBV7-3 and TRBJ2-1; D possibly corresponds to TRBD1 (5 bases). The CDR3 loop spans 15 amino acids. The V gene's germline CDR1 is SGHTA and CDR2 FQGTGA. V was pared by 5 bases and J by 6 bases, with 17 bases between. CDR3 sequence reads: CASSPQGRGGNEQFF. The CDR3, as DNA: TGTGCCAGCAGCCCTCAGGGAAGAGGTGGCAATGAGCAGTTCTTC. Together with reference TRBV7-3 and TRBJ2-1, the CDR3 gives the full variable domain: GAGVSQTPSNKVTEKGKYVELRCDPISGHTALYWYRQSLGQGPEFLIYFQGTGAADDSGLPNDRFFAVRPEGSVSTLKIQRTERGDSAVYLCASSPQGRGGNEQFFGPGTRLTVL.

The chain couples TRBV27 to TRBJ1-2; D unclear. Trimming shortened V by 5 bases and J by 0 bases, and 13 bases separated the two germline ends. In germline, CDR1 is MNHEY, CDR2 SMNVEV (reference sequence). This CDR3 has 15 residues. The CDR3 nucleotides are TGTGCCAGCAGTGTGGACCCGTTGGCTAACTATGGCTACACCTTC. It is translated as CASSVDPLANYGYTF.

V usage is TRBV7-2 and J usage is TRBJ2-7, with 7 bases that match TRBD2. The CDR3 contains 20 residues. CDR1 SGHTA and CDR2 FQGNSA come from the germline V gene. The trim removed 0 bases at V and 3 bases at J, leaving 20 bases unmatched. The CDR3 DNA reads TGTGCCAGCAGCTTAGCTGTTTTGGCGGGGGACGCCCATGGCTTCTACGAGCAGTACTTC. Translation: CASSLAVLAGDAHGFYEQYF.

The V call is TRBV7-9, the J call TRBJ1-5; 7 bases are a match to TRBD1. V was clipped by 1 base and J by 6 bases; unmatched bases: 12. Germline CDR1 and CDR2: SEHNR and FQNEAQ (reference sequence). The CDR3 consists of 17 residues. For the CDR3, the DNA is TGTGCCAGCAGCTTAGGACAGGGCCCTTCTCTGGGTCAGCCCCAGCATTTT. Translation gives CASSLGQGPSLGQPQHF.

V gene TRBV18 combines with J gene TRBJ2-6; unclear D gene. Germline values: CDR1 KGHSH, CDR2 LQKENI. Trimming removed 0 bases from V and 1 base from J, with 10 bases in between. The CDR3 spans 17 residues. Here the CDR3 reads CASSPPNAWSGANVLTF. In DNA, the CDR3 is TGTGCCAGCTCACCACCAAATGCGTGGTCTGGGGCCAACGTCCTGACTTTC. The full variable domain, completed using reference TRBV18 and TRBJ2-6, is NAGVMQNPRHLVRRRGQEARLRCSPMKGHSHVYWYRQLPEEGLKFMVYLQKENIIDESGMPKERFSAEFPKEGPSILRIQQVVRGDSAAYFCASSPPNAWSGANVLTFGAGSRLTVL.

The chain uses TRBV12-3 or TRBV12-4 and TRBJ2-5; the D gene is possibly TRBD1 (6 bases). The J call may be incorrect, as the DNA end agrees better with TRBJ2-7. The length of the CDR3 is 14 residues. The CDR3: CASSSGAWGYEQYF. CDR3 bases: TGTGCCAGCAGTTCAGGGGCCTGGGGATACGAGCAGTACTTC.

V gene TRBV5-4 combines with J gene TRBJ1-1, with a possible D match to TRBD1 (6 bases). Germline V lookup: CDR1 SGHNT, CDR2 YYREEE (reference sequence). The V end was cut by 4 bases, the J end by 0 bases, with 19 bases between. This CDR3 is 17 amino acids long. CDR3 nucleotides: TGTGCCAGCAGCCTATTCTACAGGGACCGTATGAACACTGAAGCTTTCTTT. Its protein is CASSLFYRDRMNTEAFF.

V gene TRBV27 combines with J gene TRBJ2-7, with D possibly called TRBD1 or TRBD2 (5 bases each). This CDR3 is 16 amino acids long. Trimming removed 5 bases from V and 0 bases from J, with 17 bases in between. Germline CDR1 and CDR2: MNHEY and SMNVEV (reference sequence). The CDR3: CASSPPGATSSYEQYF. CDR3 coding DNA: TGTGCCAGCAGTCCCCCCGGGGCAACCAGCTCCTACGAGCAGTACTTC.

This clonotype was counted many times. The chain links TRBV5-1 to TRBJ2-1; 7 positions match TRBD2. The CDR3 sequence is 16 residues long. Germline V gives CDR1 SGHRS, CDR2 YFSETQ. V lost 0 bases to trimming and J lost 4 bases; unmatched junction nucleotides: 7. The CDR3 region has the DNA TGCGCCAGCAGCTTGGTATTGACGGGGGGTTACAATGAGCAGTTCTTC. Translation gives CASSLVLTGGYNEQFF.

The chain carries TRBV12-3 or TRBV12-4 and TRBJ2-3; D is unresolved. CDR3 size: 12 residues. V lost 6 bases to trimming and J lost 7 bases, with 11 bases between them. The CDR3, as DNA: TGTGCCAGCAGATACAGTTCAAATACGCAGTATTTT. Translating it yields CASRYSSNTQYF.

The V call is TRBV20-1, the J call TRBJ2-3, with 10 positions matching TRBD2. The CDR3 has 14 amino acids. The junction had 4 bases not matched to a gene; V was cut back by 4 bases and J by 3 bases. The germline V gene has CDR1 DFQATT and CDR2 SNEGSKA (reference sequence). The DNA for the CDR3 is TGCAGTGCTACAAGCGGGGGGGGGACAGATACGCAGTATTTT. Residues: CSATSGGGTDTQYF.

V gene TRBV14 combines with J gene TRBJ1-1; 10 bases match TRBD1. Germline V gene sequence: CDR1 SGHDN, CDR2 FVKESK. The CDR3 is 17 residues long. Trimming cost V 4 bases and J 4 bases; bases outside gene matches: 12. CDR3 loop: CASSPLGQGTAGTEAFF. CDR3 coding DNA: TGTGCCAGCAGCCCCCTGGGACAGGGGACCGCGGGCACTGAAGCTTTCTTT.

The chain couples TRBV11-2 to TRBJ1-6; D gene unclear. Between the trimmed V and J ends, which lost 5 bases and 3 bases, there was a span of 17 bases. Per germline, CDR1 SGHAT and CDR2 FQNNGV. The CDR3 extends over 17 amino acids. The CDR3 DNA sequence: TGTGCCAGCAGCCACCTCCCGGAGGCCTTCTATAATTCACCCCTCCACTTT. Protein sequence: CASSHLPEAFYNSPLHF.

This clonotype was detected a few times. The chain joins TRBV10-3 to TRBJ2-7; TRBD2 matches 11 bases. With V trimmed by 4 bases and J by 5 bases, 13 bases remained unmatched. Germline CDR1 and CDR2: ENHRY and SYGVKD. This CDR3 contains 17 residues. The CDR3 here is CAISVLAGGAGFHEQYF. CDR3 in DNA: TGTGCCATCAGTGTGTTAGCGGGGGGGGCCGGGTTCCACGAGCAGTACTTC.

The chain is built from TRBV20-1 and TRBJ1-6, with 7 positions matching TRBD1. The length of the CDR3 is 15 residues. Germline V gene data show CDR1 as DFQATT and CDR2 as SNEGSKA (reference sequence). J was trimmed by 10 bases and V by 0 bases; bases with no gene match: 9. The CDR3 here is CSARDQKGADSPLHF. CDR3 bases: TGCAGTGCTAGAGATCAGAAGGGGGCGGACTCACCCCTCCACTTT.

The chain carries TRBV21-1 and TRBJ2-1. TRBV21-1 is deemed a pseudogene. The CDR3 has 16 residues. The CDR3: CASSKKPGRSYNEQFF. The CDR3 DNA follows: TGTGCCAGCAGCAAAAAGCCAGGGAGATCCTACAATGAGCAGTTCTTC.

V and J are TRBV10-3 and TRBJ2-7; possible D gene TRBD2, 6 bases. The germline V and J ends were trimmed by 7 bases and 2 bases, with 12 bases remaining between them. Germline CDR1 ENHRY, CDR2 SYGVKD. The CDR3 spans 13 residues. The CDR3 DNA is TGTGCCATCACGGAGGGGCTTACCTACGAGCAGTACTTC. Translating it yields CAITEGLTYEQYF.

CDR3 nucleotide sequence: TGTGCCAGCAGTTTGGACAGGATCTCCTACGAGCAGTACTTC. It is translated as CASSLDRISYEQYF. The V call is TRBV28, the J call TRBJ2-7; TRBD1 agrees at 7 bases. The CDR3 is 14 amino acids. The V gene end was trimmed by 3 bases and the J gene end by 0 bases; junction bases not matched to a gene: 2. From germline, CDR1 is MDHEN and CDR2 SYDVKM.